The sequence of this T cell receptor beta chain was determined in a study of blood T cell repertoires in COVID-19. This CDR3 contains 12 residues. Germline values: CDR1 SQVTM, CDR2 ANQGSEA. Sequencing was performed with immunoSEQ multiplex PCR; in TCRdb, only in-frame clones are kept and a portion is missing. Of around 330,000 clones in the sample, under 95% were seen once. Which cohort a participant joined came from the clinical history participants gave. J is TRBJ2-5 and V is TRBV29-1; TRBD1 is a possible D gene (6 bases). The sample comprised PBMCs or T cells enriched from blood (not recorded which). This TCR was sampled from a man aged 60-69 years who had recovered from COVID-19. CDR3 nucleotide sequence: TGCAGTGTCCAGGGGCTCGGGGAGACCCAGTACTTC. Its protein is CSVQGLGETQYF.